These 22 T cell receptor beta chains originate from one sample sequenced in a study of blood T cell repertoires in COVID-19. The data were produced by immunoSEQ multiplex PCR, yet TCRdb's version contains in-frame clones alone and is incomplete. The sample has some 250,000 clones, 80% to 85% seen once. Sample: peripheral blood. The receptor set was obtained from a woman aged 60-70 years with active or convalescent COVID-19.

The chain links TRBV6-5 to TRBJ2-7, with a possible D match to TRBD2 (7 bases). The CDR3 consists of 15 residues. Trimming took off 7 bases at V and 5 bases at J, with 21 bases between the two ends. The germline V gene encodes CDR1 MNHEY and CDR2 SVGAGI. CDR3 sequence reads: CASTRRGGVGNEQYF. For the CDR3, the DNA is TGTGCCAGCACCCGGAGGGGGGGCGTGGGTAACGAGCAGTACTTC.

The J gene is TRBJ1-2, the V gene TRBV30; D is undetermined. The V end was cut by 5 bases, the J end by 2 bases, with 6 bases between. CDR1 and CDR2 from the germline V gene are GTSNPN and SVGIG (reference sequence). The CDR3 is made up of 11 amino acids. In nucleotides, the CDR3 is TGTGCCTGGGAGCTGAACTATGGCTACACCTTC. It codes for CAWELNYGYTF.

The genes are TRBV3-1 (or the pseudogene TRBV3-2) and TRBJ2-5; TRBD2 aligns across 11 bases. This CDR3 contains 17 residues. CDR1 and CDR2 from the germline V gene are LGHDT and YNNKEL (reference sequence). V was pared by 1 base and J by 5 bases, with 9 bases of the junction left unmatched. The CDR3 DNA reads TGTGCCAGCAGCCAAGGAATTATAGCGGGGGGGAAGGAGACCCAGTACTTC. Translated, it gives CASSQGIIAGGKETQYF.

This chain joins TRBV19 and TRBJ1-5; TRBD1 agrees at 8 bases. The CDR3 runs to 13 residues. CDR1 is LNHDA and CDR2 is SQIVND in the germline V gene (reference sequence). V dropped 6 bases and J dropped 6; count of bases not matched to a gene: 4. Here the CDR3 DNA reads TGTGCCAGTAGGACAGGGGCTTCTCAGCCCCAGCATTTT. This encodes CASRTGASQPQHF.

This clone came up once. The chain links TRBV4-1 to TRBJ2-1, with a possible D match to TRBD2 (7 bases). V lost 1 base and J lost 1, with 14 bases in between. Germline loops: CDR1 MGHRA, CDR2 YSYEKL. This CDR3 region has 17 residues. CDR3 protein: CASSQGGAGASYNEQFF. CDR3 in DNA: TGCGCCAGCAGCCAAGGCGGGGCGGGGGCTTCCTACAATGAGCAGTTCTTC.

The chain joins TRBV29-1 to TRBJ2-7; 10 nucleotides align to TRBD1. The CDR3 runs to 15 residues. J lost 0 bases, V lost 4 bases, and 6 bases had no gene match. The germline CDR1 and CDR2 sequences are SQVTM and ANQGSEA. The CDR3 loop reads CSVGPGTGASYEQYF. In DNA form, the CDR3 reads TGCAGCGTTGGTCCGGGGACAGGGGCCTCCTACGAGCAGTACTTC.

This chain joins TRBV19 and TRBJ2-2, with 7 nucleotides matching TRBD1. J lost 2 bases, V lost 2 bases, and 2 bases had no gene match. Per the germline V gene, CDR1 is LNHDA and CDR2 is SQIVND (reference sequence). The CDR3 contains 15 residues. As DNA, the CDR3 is TGTGCCAGTAGTATAACAGGGGTAAACACCGGGGAGCTGTTTTTT. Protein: CASSITGVNTGELFF.

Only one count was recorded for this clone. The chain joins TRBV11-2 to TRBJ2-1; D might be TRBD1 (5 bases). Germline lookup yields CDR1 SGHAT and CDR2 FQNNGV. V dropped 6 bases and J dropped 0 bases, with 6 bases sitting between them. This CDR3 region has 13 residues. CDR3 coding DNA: TGTGCCAGCAGGGGGCGCTCCTACAATGAGCAGTTCTTC. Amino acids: CASRGRSYNEQFF.

CDR3 residues: CASSSTRGYGYTF. For the CDR3, the DNA is TGTGCCAGCAGCTCCACCAGGGGATATGGCTACACCTTC. The chain couples TRBV7-9 to TRBJ1-2; D might be TRBD1 (6 bases). CDR3 length equals 13 residues. Looked up from germline, CDR1 is SEHNR and CDR2 is FQNEAQ (reference sequence). Trimming shortened V by 4 bases and J by 5 bases, and 11 bases separated the two germline ends.

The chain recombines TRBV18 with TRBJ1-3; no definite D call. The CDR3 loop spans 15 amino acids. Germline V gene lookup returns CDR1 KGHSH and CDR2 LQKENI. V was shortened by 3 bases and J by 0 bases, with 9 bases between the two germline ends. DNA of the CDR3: TGTGCCAGCTCACCGGAGAACTCCTCTGGAAACACCATATATTTT. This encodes CASSPENSSGNTIYF.

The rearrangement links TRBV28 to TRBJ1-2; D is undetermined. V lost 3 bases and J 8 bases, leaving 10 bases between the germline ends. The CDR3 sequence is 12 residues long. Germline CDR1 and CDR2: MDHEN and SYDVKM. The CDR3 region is CASSLPRGGYTF. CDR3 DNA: TGTGCCAGCAGTTTGCCCAGAGGGGGCTACACCTTC.

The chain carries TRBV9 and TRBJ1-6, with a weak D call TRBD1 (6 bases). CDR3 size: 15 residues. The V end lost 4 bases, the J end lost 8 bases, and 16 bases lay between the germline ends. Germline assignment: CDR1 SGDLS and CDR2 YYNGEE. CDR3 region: CASSTRTDRYSPLHF. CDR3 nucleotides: TGTGCCAGCAGCACGCGGACAGACCGGTATTCACCCCTCCACTTT.

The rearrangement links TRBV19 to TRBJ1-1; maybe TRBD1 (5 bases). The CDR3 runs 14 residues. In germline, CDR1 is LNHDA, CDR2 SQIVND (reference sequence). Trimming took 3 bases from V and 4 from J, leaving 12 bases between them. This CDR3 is CASSIGRGITEAFF. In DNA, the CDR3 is TGTGCCAGTAGTATTGGGCGGGGGATCACTGAAGCTTTCTTT.

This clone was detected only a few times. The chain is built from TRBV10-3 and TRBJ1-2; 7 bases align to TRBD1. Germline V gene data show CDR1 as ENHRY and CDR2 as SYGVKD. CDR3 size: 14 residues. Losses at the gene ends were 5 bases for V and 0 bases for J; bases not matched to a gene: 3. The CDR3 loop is CAISSTGANYGYTF. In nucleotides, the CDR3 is TGTGCCATCAGTTCTACAGGGGCTAACTATGGCTACACCTTC.

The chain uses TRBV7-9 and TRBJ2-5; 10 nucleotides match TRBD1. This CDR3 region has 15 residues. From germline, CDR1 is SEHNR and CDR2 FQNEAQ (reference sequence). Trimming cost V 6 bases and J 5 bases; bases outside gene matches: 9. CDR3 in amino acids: CASRHPGQGRETQYF. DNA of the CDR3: TGTGCCAGCAGACACCCGGGACAGGGGAGGGAGACCCAGTACTTC.

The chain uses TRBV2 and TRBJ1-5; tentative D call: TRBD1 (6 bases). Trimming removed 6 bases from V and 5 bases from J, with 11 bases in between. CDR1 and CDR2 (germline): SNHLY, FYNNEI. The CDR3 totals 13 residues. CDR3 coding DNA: TGTGCCAGCAGGCGGGAGGGGGATCAGCCCCAGCATTTT. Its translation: CASRREGDQPQHF.

DNA for the CDR3: TGTGCCAGCAGCTTACGGGACACCTCCTACGAGCAGTACTTC. This encodes CASSLRDTSYEQYF. The chain is built from TRBV9 and TRBJ2-7; tentatively, D is TRBD1 (6 bases). Germline CDR1 SGDLS, CDR2 YYNGEE. Trimming took 4 bases from V and 0 from J, leaving 11 bases between them. This CDR3 has 14 residues.

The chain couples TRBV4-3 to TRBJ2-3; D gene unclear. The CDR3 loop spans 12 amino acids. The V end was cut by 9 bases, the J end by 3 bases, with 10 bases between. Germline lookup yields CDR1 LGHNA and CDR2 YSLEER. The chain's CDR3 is CARTETTDTQYF. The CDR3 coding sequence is TGCGCCAGAACGGAGACTACAGATACGCAGTATTTT.

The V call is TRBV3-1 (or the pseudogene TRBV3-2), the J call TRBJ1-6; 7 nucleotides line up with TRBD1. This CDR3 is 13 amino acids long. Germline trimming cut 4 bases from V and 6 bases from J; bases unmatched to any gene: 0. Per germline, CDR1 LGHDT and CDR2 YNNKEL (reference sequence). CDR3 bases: TGTGCCAGCAGCCGGGACAGTAATTCACCCCTCCACTTT. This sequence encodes CASSRDSNSPLHF.

The CDR3 loop is CASSQDQKVRGIYGYTF. The CDR3 region has the DNA TGTGCCAGCAGCCAAGATCAAAAAGTCCGGGGAATTTATGGCTACACCTTC. The chain recombines TRBV3-1 (or the pseudogene TRBV3-2) with TRBJ1-2; D gene unclear. In germline, CDR1 is LGHDT, CDR2 YNNKEL (reference sequence). The CDR3 contains 17 residues. The V and J ends lost 0 bases and 5 bases respectively, with 19 bases between them.

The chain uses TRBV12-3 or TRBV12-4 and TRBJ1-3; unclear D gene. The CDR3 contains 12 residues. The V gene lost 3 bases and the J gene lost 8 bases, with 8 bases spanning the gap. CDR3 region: CASSFIGDTIYF. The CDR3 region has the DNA TGTGCCAGCAGTTTTATCGGGGACACCATATATTTT.

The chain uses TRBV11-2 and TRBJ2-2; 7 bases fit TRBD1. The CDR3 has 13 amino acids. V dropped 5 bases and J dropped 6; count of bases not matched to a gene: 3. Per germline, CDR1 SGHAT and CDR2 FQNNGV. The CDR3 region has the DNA TGTGCCAGCAGCATCGGACAGGCCGGGGAGCTGTTTTTT. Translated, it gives CASSIGQAGELFF.